A single T cell receptor beta chain is shown here with its context. The antigen is undetermined. Data came from immunoSEQ multiplex PCR; TCRdb stores just in-frame clones and leaves some out. In the table there are some 82,000 clones, 80% to 90% of which are singletons. The germline V gene has CDR1 MNHEY and CDR2 SVGAGI. Trimming shortened V by 2 bases and J by 1 base, and 11 bases separated the two germline ends. The length of the CDR3 is 15 residues. The data derive from a study of T cell responses to AZD1222 COVID-19 vaccine. Study-wide background: Pooling was applied to second doses at about 4 or about 12 weeks. Study observations and caveats: The number of AZD1222 recipients seropositive at baseline was only 5 to 7. Researchers took repertoire samples only after the peak T cell response had come. Researchers report vaccine-associated CD4 TCRs spanning spike, with dominance at 160-218 and 743-854.

The gene calls are TRBV6-5 and TRBJ1-2, with a weak D call TRBD1 (6 bases). The origin of this receptor is an adult in good health. Here the sequenced sample was peripheral blood, taken on day 0 of AZD1222 vaccination. CDR3 residues: CASSYGGADNYGYTF. In DNA form, the CDR3 reads TGTGCCAGCAGTTACGGGGGGGCAGATAACTATGGCTACACCTTC.